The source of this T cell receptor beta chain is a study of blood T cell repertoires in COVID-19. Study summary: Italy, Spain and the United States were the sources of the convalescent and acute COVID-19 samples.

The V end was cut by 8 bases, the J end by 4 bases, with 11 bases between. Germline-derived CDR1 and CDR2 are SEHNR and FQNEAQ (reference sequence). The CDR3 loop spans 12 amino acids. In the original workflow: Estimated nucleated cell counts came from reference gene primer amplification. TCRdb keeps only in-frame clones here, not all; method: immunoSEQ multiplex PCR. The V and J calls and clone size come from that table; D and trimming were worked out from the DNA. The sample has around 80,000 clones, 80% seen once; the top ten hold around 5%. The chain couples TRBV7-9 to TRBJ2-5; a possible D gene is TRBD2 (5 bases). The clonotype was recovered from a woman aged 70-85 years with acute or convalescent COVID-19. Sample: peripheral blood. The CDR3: CASDYGGETQYF. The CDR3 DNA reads TGTGCCAGCGACTATGGCGGAGAGACCCAGTACTTC.